The 8 T cell receptor beta chains below all came from one sample that was sequenced in a study of shared clonotypes between healthy human individuals. Generated by immunoSEQ multiplex PCR, the TCRdb table keeps only in-frame clones and is missing some. Here the sample spans roughly 2.2 million clones, 85% to 95% being singletons. Sequencing was done on a sample of naive CD4+ T cells from PBMCs. The subset denotes: CD45RA+ positively selected. These receptors were taken from a man younger than 30 in good health. Some clones in this sample may be carry-over from other donors' samples.

Note on this clone: Other DNA sequences from this sample encode an identical CDR3 as well. The chain is built from TRBV6-5 and TRBJ2-6; D perhaps matches TRBD1 (6 bases). CDR1 MNHEY and CDR2 SVGAGI come from the germline V gene. The CDR3 runs to 16 residues. V was clipped by 0 bases and J by 4 bases, with 10 bases between them. The CDR3 nucleotides read TGTGCCAGCAGTTACTCGTCAGGGGCGGGGGCCAACGTCCTGACTTTC. This gives the protein CASSYSSGAGANVLTF.

The rearrangement joins TRBV19 to TRBJ1-5, with TRBD1 matching 7 bases. The J segment lost 6 bases and the V segment lost 6 bases, leaving 5 bases of the junction unmatched. The germline V gene has CDR1 LNHDA and CDR2 SQIVND (reference sequence). This CDR3 spans 13 amino acids. CDR3 DNA: TGTGCCAGTAGCACAGGGGTCGTTCAGCCCCAGCATTTT. Its translation is CASSTGVVQPQHF.

The V call is TRBV7-3, the J call TRBJ2-3, with TRBD2 matching over 12 bases. CDR3 length equals 15 residues. The germline gives CDR1 SGHTA, CDR2 FQGTGA. V shed 5 bases, J shed 6 bases, and the junction held 6 bases outside the gene matches. As DNA, the CDR3 is TGTGCCAGCAGCATACTAGCGGGAGGATTGGATACGCAGTATTTT. Amino acids: CASSILAGGLDTQYF.

The chain is built from TRBV30 and TRBJ2-7, with 7 bases lining up with TRBD2. The CDR3 runs to 12 residues. Losses at the gene ends were 1 base for V and 10 bases for J; bases not matched to a gene: 7. The V gene's germline CDR1 is GTSNPN and CDR2 SVGIG (reference sequence). CDR3 loop: CAWSDSRGEQYF. CDR3 coding DNA: TGTGCCTGGAGTGACTCTCGGGGGGAACAGTACTTC.

The CDR3 sequence is CASREQPLSTDTQYF. The CDR3 DNA follows: TGTGCCAGCAGGGAACAGCCTTTGAGCACAGATACGCAGTATTTT. V usage is TRBV6-1 and J usage is TRBJ2-3; D remains unclear. Trimming took off 6 bases at V and 0 bases at J, with 13 bases between the two ends. Germline loops: CDR1 MNHNS, CDR2 SASEGT. The CDR3 runs 15 residues.

V gene TRBV6-6 combines with J gene TRBJ2-7; the D gene is possibly TRBD2 (5 bases). The CDR3 extends over 15 amino acids. Germline V gene sequence: CDR1 MNHNY, CDR2 SVGAGI (reference sequence). Trimming cost V 5 bases and J 6 bases, with 20 bases left between them. The CDR3 reads CASSASRGSAGEQYF. The CDR3 bases are TGTGCCAGCAGTGCGTCCCGGGGAAGCGCGGGCGAGCAGTACTTC.

With regard to this clone: Other nucleotide sequences from this sample produce the same CDR3. The genes are TRBV7-2 and TRBJ2-4; D uncertain. Germline loops: CDR1 SGHTA, CDR2 FQGNSA. CDR3 length: 14 residues. V shed 6 bases and J shed 0 bases, with 9 bases lying between them. CDR3 sequence (DNA): TGTGCCAGCAGTCTTATTCTAGCCAAAAACATTCAGTACTTC. It translates to CASSLILAKNIQYF. Together with reference TRBV7-2 and TRBJ2-4, the CDR3 gives the full variable domain: GAGVSQSPSNKVTEKGKDVELRCDPISGHTALYWYRQSLGQGLEFLIYFQGNSAPDKSGLPSDRFSAERTGGSVSTLTIQRTQQEDSAVYLCASSLILAKNIQYFGAGTRLSVL.

This clone was found once. V gene TRBV6-1 combines with J gene TRBJ1-2; D possibly corresponds to TRBD1 (6 bases). CDR1 and CDR2 (germline): MNHNS, SASEGT. The CDR3 loop spans 14 amino acids. Between the trimmed V and J ends, which lost 1 base and 8 bases, there was a span of 14 bases. CDR3 in DNA: TGTGCCAGCAGTGAAGTTCGCAGGGGCGGGGGCTACACCTTC. This codes for CASSEVRRGGGYTF.